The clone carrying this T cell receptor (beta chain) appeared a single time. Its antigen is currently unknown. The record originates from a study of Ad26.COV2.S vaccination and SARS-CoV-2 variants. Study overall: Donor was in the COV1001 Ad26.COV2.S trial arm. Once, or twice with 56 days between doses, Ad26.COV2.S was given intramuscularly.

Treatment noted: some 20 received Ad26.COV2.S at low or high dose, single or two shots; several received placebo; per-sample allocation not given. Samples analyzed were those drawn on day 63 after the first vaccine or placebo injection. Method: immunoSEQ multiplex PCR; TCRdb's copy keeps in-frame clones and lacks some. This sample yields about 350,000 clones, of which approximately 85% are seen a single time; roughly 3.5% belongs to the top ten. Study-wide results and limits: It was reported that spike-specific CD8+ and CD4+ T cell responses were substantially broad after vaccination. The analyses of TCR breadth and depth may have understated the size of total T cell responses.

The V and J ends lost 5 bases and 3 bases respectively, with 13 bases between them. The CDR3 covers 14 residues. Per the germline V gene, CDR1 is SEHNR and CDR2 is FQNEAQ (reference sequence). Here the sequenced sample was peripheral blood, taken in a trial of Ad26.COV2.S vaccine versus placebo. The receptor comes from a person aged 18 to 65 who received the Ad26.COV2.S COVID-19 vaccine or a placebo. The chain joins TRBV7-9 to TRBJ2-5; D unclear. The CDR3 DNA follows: TGTGCCAGCAGCCCTAGAAGCGTTAAAGAGACCCAGTACTTC. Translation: CASSPRSVKETQYF.